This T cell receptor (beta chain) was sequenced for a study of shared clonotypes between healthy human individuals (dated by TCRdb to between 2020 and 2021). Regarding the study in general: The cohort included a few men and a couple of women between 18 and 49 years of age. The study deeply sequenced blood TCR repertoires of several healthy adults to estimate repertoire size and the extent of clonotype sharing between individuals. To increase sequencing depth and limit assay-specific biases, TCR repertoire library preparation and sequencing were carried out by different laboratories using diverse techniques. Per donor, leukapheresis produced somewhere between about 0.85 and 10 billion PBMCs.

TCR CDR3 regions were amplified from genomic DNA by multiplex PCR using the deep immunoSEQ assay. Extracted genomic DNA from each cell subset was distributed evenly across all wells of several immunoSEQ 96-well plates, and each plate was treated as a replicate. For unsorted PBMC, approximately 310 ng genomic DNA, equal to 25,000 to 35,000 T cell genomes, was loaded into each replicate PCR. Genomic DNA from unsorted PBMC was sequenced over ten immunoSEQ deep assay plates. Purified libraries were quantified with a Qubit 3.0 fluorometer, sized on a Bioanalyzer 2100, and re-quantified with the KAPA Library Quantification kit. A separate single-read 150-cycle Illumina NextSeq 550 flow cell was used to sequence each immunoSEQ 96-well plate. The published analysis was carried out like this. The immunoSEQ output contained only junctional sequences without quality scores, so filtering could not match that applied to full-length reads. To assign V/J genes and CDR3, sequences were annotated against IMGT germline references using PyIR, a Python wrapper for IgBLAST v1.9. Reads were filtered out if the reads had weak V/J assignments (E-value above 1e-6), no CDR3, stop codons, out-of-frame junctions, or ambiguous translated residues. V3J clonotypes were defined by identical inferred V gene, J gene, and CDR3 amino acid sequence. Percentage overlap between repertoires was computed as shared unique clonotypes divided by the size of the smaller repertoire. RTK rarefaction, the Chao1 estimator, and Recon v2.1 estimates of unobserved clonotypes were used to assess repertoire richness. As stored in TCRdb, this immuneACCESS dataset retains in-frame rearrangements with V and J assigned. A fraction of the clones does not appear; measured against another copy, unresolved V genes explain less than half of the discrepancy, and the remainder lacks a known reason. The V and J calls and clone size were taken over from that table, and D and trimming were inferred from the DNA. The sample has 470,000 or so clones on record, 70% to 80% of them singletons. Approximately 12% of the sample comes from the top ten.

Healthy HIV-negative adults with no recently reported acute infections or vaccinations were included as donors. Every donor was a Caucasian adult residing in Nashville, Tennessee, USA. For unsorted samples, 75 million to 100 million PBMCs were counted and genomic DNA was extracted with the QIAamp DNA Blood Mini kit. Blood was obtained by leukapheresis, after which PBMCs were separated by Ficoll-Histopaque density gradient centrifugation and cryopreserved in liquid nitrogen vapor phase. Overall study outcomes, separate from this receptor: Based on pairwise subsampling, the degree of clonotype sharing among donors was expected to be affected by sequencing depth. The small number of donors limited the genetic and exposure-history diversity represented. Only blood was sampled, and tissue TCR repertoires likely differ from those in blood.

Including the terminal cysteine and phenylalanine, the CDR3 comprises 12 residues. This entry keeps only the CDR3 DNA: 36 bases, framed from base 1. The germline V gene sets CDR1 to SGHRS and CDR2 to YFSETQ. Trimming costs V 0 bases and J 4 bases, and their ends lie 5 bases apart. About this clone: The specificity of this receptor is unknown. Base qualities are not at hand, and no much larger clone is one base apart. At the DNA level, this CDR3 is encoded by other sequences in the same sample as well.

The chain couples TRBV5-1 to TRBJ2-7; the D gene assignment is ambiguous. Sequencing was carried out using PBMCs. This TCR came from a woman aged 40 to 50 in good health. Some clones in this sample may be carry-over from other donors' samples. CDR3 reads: CASSLVGYEQYF. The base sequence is TGCGCCAGCAGCTTGGTAGGGTACGAGCAGTACTTC.